Shown below are 18 T cell receptor beta chains from a single sample sequenced in a study of CD8+ T cells in alopecia areata. RNA, once extracted, was reverse transcribed into cDNA for use as the sequencing template. The data were produced by immunoSEQ multiplex PCR, yet TCRdb's version contains in-frame clones alone and is incomplete. The sample lists roughly 150,000 clones; around 50% were seen once. The sequencing used CD8+ T cells sorted from blood, collected at week 0. These receptors were taken from a human donor with alopecia areata.

This clone occurred a few times. The V call is TRBV28, the J call TRBJ1-1; no definite D call. The CDR3 has 14 residues. V dropped 2 bases and J dropped 1 base, with 8 bases sitting between them. Germline assignment: CDR1 MDHEN and CDR2 SYDVKM. The CDR3 DNA reads as TGTGCCAGCAGTTTAAAGACGGGGAACACTGAAGCTTTCTTT. As protein: CASSLKTGNTEAFF.

This rearrangement joins TRBV19 to TRBJ1-2; TRBD1 matches at 11 bases. The junction had 16 bases not matched to a gene; V was cut back by 6 bases and J by 4 bases. Germline CDR1 LNHDA, CDR2 SQIVND (reference sequence). The CDR3 has 18 residues. In DNA, the CDR3 is TGTGCCAGTAGAAATACCCGGACAGGGGGCGCATTATCCTATGGCTACACCTTC. Protein product: CASRNTRTGGALSYGYTF.

The V call is TRBV6-5, the J call TRBJ2-3, with unresolved D. The CDR3 runs 13 residues. Germline V gives CDR1 MNHEY, CDR2 SVGAGI. Trimming pared 8 bases from V and 2 bases from J, leaving 11 bases between. The CDR3 bases are TGTGCCAGCCTTGCTGGAAACACAGATACGCAGTATTTT. The encoded protein is CASLAGNTDTQYF.

This chain joins TRBV5-6 and TRBJ2-7; the D is unclear. This CDR3 has 15 amino acids. The germline V gene has CDR1 SGHDT and CDR2 YYEEEE. V was clipped by 5 bases and J by 3 bases, with 18 bases between them. CDR3 amino acids: CASSLDRRLSYEQYF. As DNA, the CDR3 is TGTGCCAGCAGTCTGGATAGGAGATTAAGCTACGAGCAGTACTTC.

The chain combines TRBV4-3 with TRBJ2-7; D not certain. The CDR3 extends over 14 amino acids. Germline-derived CDR1 and CDR2 are LGHNA and YSLEER. The V end lost 0 bases, the J end lost 0 bases, and 6 bases lay between the germline ends. The CDR3 loop reads CASSQDSNSYEQYF. The CDR3 coding sequence is TGCGCCAGCAGCCAAGACAGTAACTCCTACGAGCAGTACTTC.

This chain links TRBV13 with TRBJ1-2; D is unclear. V lost 8 bases and J 1 base, leaving 11 bases between the germline ends. This CDR3 comprises 13 residues. Germline V gene sequence: CDR1 PRHDT, CDR2 FYEKMQ (reference sequence). CDR3 DNA sequence: TGTGCCAGCCGCAGAGACGATAACTATGGCTACACCTTC. It encodes CASRRDDNYGYTF.

V usage is TRBV29-1 and J usage is TRBJ2-7; D call uncertain. Trimming cost V 0 bases and J 2 bases, with 8 bases left between them. The CDR3 runs to 13 residues. The germline V gene has CDR1 SQVTM and CDR2 ANQGSEA. In nucleotides, the CDR3 is TGCAGCGTTGAAGAAGGCAGGACCTACGAGCAGTACTTC. It codes for CSVEEGRTYEQYF.

The V and J genes are TRBV19 and TRBJ1-5, with TRBD1 matching over 8 bases. The germline CDR1 and CDR2 sequences are LNHDA and SQIVND (reference sequence). The CDR3 loop spans 16 amino acids. With V trimmed by 3 bases and J by 5 bases, 9 bases remained unmatched. The CDR3 loop reads CASSMRTGLTYQPQHF. The DNA of the CDR3 is TGTGCCAGTAGTATGCGGACAGGGCTCACTTATCAGCCCCAGCATTTT.

This clone appeared once. Other DNA sequences within the sample encode an identical CDR3. The V and J genes are TRBV30 and TRBJ2-7; TRBD2 might be the D (6 bases). With 2 bases removed from V and 1 base from J, the gap between germline ends came to 9 bases. The CDR3 is 13 amino acids. Germline CDR1 and CDR2: GTSNPN and SVGIG (reference sequence). DNA for the CDR3: TGTGCCTGGAGTACTGGGGGGTCCTACGAGCAGTACTTC. Its protein is CAWSTGGSYEQYF.

In this sample, this clone turned up a few times. V is TRBV15 and J is TRBJ2-3, with D possibly matching TRBD1 (5 bases). Germline values: CDR1 LNHNV, CDR2 YYDKDF (reference sequence). Trimming took 5 bases from V and 5 from J, leaving 11 bases between them. The CDR3 consists of 13 residues. CDR3 coding DNA: TGTGCCACCAGCGCAAGGGGCGGAGATACGCAGTATTTT. This encodes CATSARGGDTQYF.

The chain is built from TRBV7-9 and TRBJ1-1, with D maybe TRBD1 (5 bases). Per germline, CDR1 SEHNR and CDR2 FQNEAQ (reference sequence). Trimming took off 7 bases at V and 5 bases at J, with 17 bases between the two ends. The CDR3 has 14 residues. The CDR3 DNA follows: TGTGCCAGCATCTCAAATTCAGGGAGAACTGAAGCTTTCTTT. It specifies CASISNSGRTEAFF.

This clone was observed a few times. This chain joins TRBV29-1 and TRBJ1-2, with TRBD1 as a possible D gene (6 bases). Per the germline V gene, CDR1 is SQVTM and CDR2 is ANQGSEA. Trimming pared 7 bases from V and 6 bases from J, leaving 15 bases between. The CDR3 contains 12 residues. The CDR3 nucleotides are TGCAGCGGTGGGGGGCAGATCGATGGCTACACCTTC. It yields the protein CSGGGQIDGYTF.

The chain employs TRBV4-3 and TRBJ2-3, with 8 positions matching TRBD1. CDR1 and CDR2 from the germline V gene are LGHNA and YSLEER. With V trimmed by 0 bases and J by 2 bases, 7 bases remained unmatched. This CDR3 region has 17 residues. CDR3 DNA: TGCGCCAGCAGCCAAGAAGACAGGACAGGGCTCACAGATACGCAGTATTTT. Its translation is CASSQEDRTGLTDTQYF.

The gene calls are TRBV6-5 and TRBJ2-1, with TRBD2 matching over 11 bases. From germline, CDR1 is MNHEY and CDR2 SVGAGI. This CDR3 has 15 amino acids. V shed 5 bases, J shed 9 bases, and the junction held 9 bases outside the gene matches. CDR3 protein: CASSQTSGGFREQFF. CDR3 sequence (DNA): TGTGCCAGCAGTCAAACTAGCGGGGGATTCCGTGAGCAGTTCTTC.

The chain carries TRBV11-2 and TRBJ2-5; D remains ambiguous. The germline V gene has CDR1 SGHAT and CDR2 FQNNGV. With 5 bases removed from V and 4 bases from J, the gap between germline ends came to 23 bases. There are 17 residues in the CDR3. The CDR3 DNA reads TGTGCCAGCAGCCAAGAAAGAACACAGACGTGGGGAGAGACCCAGTACTTC. It codes for CASSQERTQTWGETQYF.

The chain has TRBV7-6 and TRBJ2-3; 12 positions match TRBD2. The junction had 5 bases not matched to a gene; V was cut back by 5 bases and J by 2 bases. Per the germline V gene, CDR1 is SGHVS and CDR2 is FNYEAQ. The length of the CDR3 is 16 residues. DNA for the CDR3: TGTGCCAGCAGCCCCTGGACTAGCGGGGACACAGATACGCAGTATTTT. Its translation: CASSPWTSGDTDTQYF.

This clone was seen only a few times. The rearrangement joins TRBV29-1 to TRBJ2-3; D gene ambiguous. Per germline, CDR1 SQVTM and CDR2 ANQGSEA. The length of the CDR3 is 13 residues. The germline V and J ends were trimmed by 7 bases and 0 bases, with 11 bases remaining between them. The chain's CDR3 is CSAPGPSTDTQYF. In nucleotides, the CDR3 is TGCAGCGCCCCGGGCCCTAGCACAGATACGCAGTATTTT.

This chain connects TRBV7-2 to TRBJ2-7; maybe TRBD1 (5 bases). Germline CDR1 SGHTA, CDR2 FQGNSA. V dropped 5 bases and J dropped 3 bases, with 14 bases sitting between them. This CDR3 contains 14 residues. The CDR3 loop reads CASSETAVVYEQYF. The CDR3 DNA reads as TGTGCCAGCAGCGAGACAGCTGTAGTCTACGAGCAGTACTTC. The full variable domain, completed using reference TRBV7-2 and TRBJ2-7, is GAGVSQSPSNKVTEKGKDVELRCDPISGHTALYWYRQSLGQGLEFLIYFQGNSAPDKSGLPSDRFSAERTGGSVSTLTIQRTQQEDSAVYLCASSETAVVYEQYFGPGTRLTVT.